These 26 T cell receptor beta chains were all obtained from the same sample, sequenced in a study of STAT5B mutations in CD4+ large granular lymphocyte leukemia. Profiled with immunoSEQ multiplex PCR; TCRdb holds only in-frame clones, not every one. The sample lists about 32,000 clones; 85% were seen once. Material for sequencing was CD4+ T cells from blood buffy coats. These receptors all come from a human donor in good health.

The V gene is TRBV4-2, the J gene TRBJ2-7, with 7 nucleotides matching TRBD1. The V gene's germline CDR1 is LGHNA and CDR2 YNFKEQ. The CDR3 runs to 16 residues. The V segment lost 3 bases and the J segment 0 bases; nucleotides outside the gene matches: 8. In DNA, the CDR3 is TGTGCCAGCAGCCATCACGGACAGGCTATCTCCTACGAGCAGTACTTC. This encodes CASSHHGQAISYEQYF.

This clone was counted once. The chain is built from TRBV5-1 and TRBJ1-1; possibly TRBD1 for D (5 bases). The germline V gene has CDR1 SGHRS and CDR2 YFSETQ. V shed 8 bases and J shed 8 bases, with 16 bases lying between them. This CDR3 is 12 amino acids long. The CDR3 region has the DNA TGCGCCAGACCCCCAGGGTCCCACGAAGCTTTCTTT. Residues: CARPPGSHEAFF.

This chain joins TRBV5-1 and TRBJ2-7; 7 positions agree with TRBD2. V dropped 5 bases and J dropped 1; count of bases not matched to a gene: 3. In germline, CDR1 is SGHRS, CDR2 YFSETQ. The CDR3 sequence is 13 residues long. DNA of the CDR3: TGCGCCAGCAGGAGCGGGGCATCCTACGAGCAGTACTTC. Translated: CASRSGASYEQYF.

The chain has TRBV11-2 and TRBJ2-7; the match to TRBD1 covers 7 bases. Trimming removed 3 bases from V and 2 bases from J; junction bases left unmatched: 1. The CDR3 contains 13 residues. In germline, CDR1 is SGHAT, CDR2 FQNNGV. The CDR3 reads CASSLTGTYEQYF. The DNA of the CDR3 is TGTGCCAGCAGCTTGACAGGGACCTACGAGCAGTACTTC.

The chain uses TRBV19 and TRBJ2-3; the match to TRBD2 covers 11 bases. This CDR3 is 14 amino acids long. The junction had 4 bases not matched to a gene; V was cut back by 9 bases and J by 2 bases. Per germline, CDR1 LNHDA and CDR2 SQIVND (reference sequence). In DNA, the CDR3 is TGTGCCAGCATACTAGCGGGAGTCACAGATACGCAGTATTTT. It codes for CASILAGVTDTQYF.

The chain recombines TRBV28 with TRBJ2-7; TRBD2 aligns across 10 bases. V lost 3 bases to trimming and J lost 7 bases; unmatched junction nucleotides: 9. The length of the CDR3 is 15 residues. Germline assignment: CDR1 MDHEN and CDR2 SYDVKM. The CDR3 region is CASSFRTSGFIEQYF. The CDR3 DNA is TGTGCCAGCAGTTTTAGGACTAGCGGCTTTATAGAGCAGTACTTC.

This chain links TRBV6-5 with TRBJ1-1; D not certain. Trimming took 5 bases from V and 5 from J, leaving 18 bases between them. CDR1 is MNHEY, CDR2 SVGAGI, per germline. This CDR3 is 15 amino acids long. The CDR3 nucleotides are TGTGCCAGCAGTCCCGGACCGCGGGCATCGACTGAAGCTTTCTTT. Translating gives CASSPGPRASTEAFF.

This clone turned up a few times. The chain employs TRBV23-1 and TRBJ1-4, with D perhaps matching TRBD1 (5 bases). TRBV23-1 is known as an ORF, though its function is uncertain. V dropped 9 bases and J dropped 2 bases, with 16 bases sitting between them. The CDR3 is made up of 15 amino acids. The chain's CDR3 is CASKTQGGTNEKLFF. The DNA of the CDR3 is TGCGCCAGTAAAACCCAGGGAGGGACTAATGAAAAACTGTTTTTT.

The J gene is TRBJ2-1, the V gene TRBV28, with D tentatively TRBD1 (5 bases). Germline CDR1 is MDHEN and CDR2 is SYDVKM. CDR3 length equals 15 residues. V was trimmed by 2 bases and J by 6 bases, leaving 14 bases between them. Written as DNA, the CDR3 is TGTGCCAGCAGTTTAAGGGGTGCCGGATCCAATGAGCAGTTCTTC. It translates to CASSLRGAGSNEQFF.

This clone was recorded once. The rearrangement links TRBV6-5 to TRBJ2-7; TRBD1 is a possible D gene (6 bases). The CDR3 length is 12 residues. V was clipped by 8 bases and J by 0 bases, with 8 bases between them. CDR1 is MNHEY and CDR2 is SVGAGI in the germline V gene. CDR3 nucleotides: TGTGCCAGCCGGGACACCTCCTACGAGCAGTACTTC. Amino acid sequence: CASRDTSYEQYF.

The chain joins TRBV19 to TRBJ2-1, with 8 bases fitting TRBD2. Germline values: CDR1 LNHDA, CDR2 SQIVND (reference sequence). This CDR3 spans 17 amino acids. V lost 5 bases to trimming and J lost 5 bases; unmatched junction nucleotides: 14. The CDR3 bases are TGTGCCAGTAGTTCTCCTGGAGGTAGCGGGACCCACAATGAGCAGTTCTTC. Its translation: CASSSPGGSGTHNEQFF. Complete variable domain (other parts from reference TRBV19 and TRBJ2-1): DGGITQSPKYLFRKEGQNVTLSCEQNLNHDAMYWYRQDPGQGLRLIYYSQIVNDFQKGDIAEGYSVSREKKESFPLTVTSAQKNPTAFYLCASSSPGGSGTHNEQFFGPGTRLTVL.

This chain links TRBV6-1 with TRBJ2-5; 7 bases are shared with TRBD2. This CDR3 spans 13 amino acids. The V segment lost 5 bases and the J segment 7 bases; nucleotides outside the gene matches: 7. Looked up from germline, CDR1 is MNHNS and CDR2 is SASEGT. The CDR3 DNA sequence: TGTGCCAGCAGTTTAGCGGGTACTTGGACCCAGTACTTC. Protein: CASSLAGTWTQYF.

This rearrangement joins TRBV6-1 to TRBJ1-1, with unresolved D. Germline CDR1 is MNHNS and CDR2 is SASEGT. V was shortened by 5 bases and J by 4 bases, with 11 bases between the two germline ends. The CDR3 totals 13 residues. DNA for the CDR3: TGTGCCAGCAGTACCTCGGTTCGCACTGAAGCTTTCTTT. Its translation: CASSTSVRTEAFF.

The chain employs TRBV28 and TRBJ2-7; D possibly matches TRBD1 or TRBD2 (6 bases each). The CDR3 has 13 amino acids. Germline V CDR1 and CDR2: MDHEN, SYDVKM. The V and J ends lost 6 bases and 6 bases respectively, with 15 bases between them. The CDR3 here is CASSERRGSEQYF. The DNA of the CDR3 is TGTGCCAGCAGCGAGAGGAGGGGGTCCGAGCAGTACTTC. Full variable domain (remainder filled in from reference TRBV28 and TRBJ2-7): DVKVTQSSRYLVKRTGEKVFLECVQDMDHENMFWYRQDPGLGLRLIYFSYDVKMKEKGDIPEGYSVSREKKERFSLILESASTNQTSMYLCASSERRGSEQYFGPGTRLTVT.

The rearrangement links TRBV2 to TRBJ1-4; no reliable D call. V dropped 7 bases and J dropped 7 bases, with 13 bases sitting between them. CDR3 length: 13 amino acids. Looked up from germline, CDR1 is SNHLY and CDR2 is FYNNEI. The chain's CDR3 is CASTRDSGEKLFF. The CDR3 DNA follows: TGTGCCAGCACCCGTGATTCGGGTGAAAAACTGTTTTTT.

The chain employs TRBV29-1 and TRBJ2-1; D ambiguous. Trimming stripped 4 bases from V and 12 bases from J, with 19 bases between. This CDR3 spans 13 amino acids. From germline, CDR1 is SQVTM and CDR2 ANQGSEA. In DNA form, the CDR3 reads TGCAGCGTTGCCCCCTCCCTATCTATATGGCAGTTCTTC. Amino acids: CSVAPSLSIWQFF.

V is TRBV5-4 and J is TRBJ1-5; possibly TRBD1 for D (6 bases). Deletions cut 2 bases from V and 4 bases from J, with 10 bases between. CDR3 length: 14 residues. Per germline, CDR1 SGHNT and CDR2 YYREEE (reference sequence). The CDR3 region has the DNA TGTGCCAGCAGCTTCAAAGGGGGAAATCAGCCCCAGCATTTT. Translation gives CASSFKGGNQPQHF.

This chain links TRBV10-1 with TRBJ2-7; 7 positions agree with TRBD1. This CDR3 has 14 residues. Germline trimming cut 6 bases from V and 3 bases from J; bases unmatched to any gene: 8. Germline assignment: CDR1 WNHNN and CDR2 SYGVQD (reference sequence). The CDR3 DNA reads TGCGCCAGCAGCTCCGGGACAGTGATCTACGAGCAGTACTTC. It yields the protein CASSSGTVIYEQYF.

In this sample, this clone turned up a few times. The J gene is TRBJ1-2, the V gene TRBV15; 10 positions match TRBD1. The V gene's germline CDR1 is LNHNV and CDR2 YYDKDF (reference sequence). The CDR3 runs 13 residues. J lost 12 bases, V lost 3 bases, and 7 bases had no gene match. This chain's CDR3 is CATSSRDRGSHTF. The CDR3 bases are TGTGCCACCAGCAGCCGGGACAGGGGATCCCACACCTTC.

This chain connects TRBV6-6 to TRBJ2-1; the match to TRBD2 covers 10 bases. CDR1 is MNHNY, CDR2 SVGAGI, per germline (reference sequence). The V segment lost 5 bases and the J segment 7 bases; nucleotides outside the gene matches: 8. The CDR3 length is 15 residues. CDR3 amino acids: CASSASGRGGNEQFF. CDR3 coding DNA: TGTGCCAGCAGTGCTAGCGGGAGAGGGGGGAATGAGCAGTTCTTC.

CDR3 in DNA: TGTGCCAGCAGCTTAACGGAAATCAGGCGGGAGGACCCGCTTGGAGAGCAGTACTTC. It yields the protein CASSLTEIRREDPLGEQYF. The chain joins TRBV7-3 to TRBJ2-5, with 8 bases aligning to TRBD2. Germline CDR1 and CDR2: SGHTA and FQGTGA. CDR3 length: 19 amino acids. V dropped 0 bases and J dropped 11; count of bases not matched to a gene: 23.

The chain combines TRBV5-8 with TRBJ2-7; D perhaps matches TRBD2 (5 bases). The V gene lost 4 bases and the J gene lost 0 bases, with 17 bases spanning the gap. This CDR3 has 16 residues. The germline gives CDR1 SGHTS, CDR2 YDEGEE. CDR3 bases: TGTGCCAGCAGCCTTCCGAGCGGCAGGAACTCCTACGAGCAGTACTTC. This translates into CASSLPSGRNSYEQYF. Full variable domain (missing parts from reference TRBV5-8 and TRBJ2-7): EAGVTQSPTHLIKTRGQQATLRCSPISGHTSVYWYQQALGLGLQFLLWYDEGEERNRGNFPPRFSGRQFPNYSSELNVNALELEDSALYLCASSLPSGRNSYEQYFGPGTRLTVT.

The chain joins TRBV2 to TRBJ2-7; 10 bases fit TRBD2. Germline trimming cut 5 bases from V and 5 bases from J; bases unmatched to any gene: 6. The germline V gene has CDR1 SNHLY and CDR2 FYNNEI. The CDR3 is made up of 14 amino acids. The CDR3 DNA sequence: TGTGCCAGCAGTCTCCTAGCGGGAGTCGACGAGCAGTACTTC. Its protein product is CASSLLAGVDEQYF.

The gene calls are TRBV4-1 and TRBJ1-3; TRBD1 might be the D (6 bases). The CDR3 consists of 18 residues. Trimming stripped 0 bases from V and 0 bases from J, with 15 bases between. CDR1 and CDR2 (germline): MGHRA, YSYEKL. CDR3 nucleotides: TGCGCCAGCAGCCAAGATCGGAGGGGGGGGATCTCTGGAAACACCATATATTTT. It yields the protein CASSQDRRGGISGNTIYF.

The chain combines TRBV6-5 with TRBJ2-1, with a tentative D call TRBD1 (5 bases). V dropped 0 bases and J dropped 1 base, with 7 bases sitting between them. From germline, CDR1 is MNHEY and CDR2 SVGAGI. The CDR3 is 15 residues long. CDR3 coding DNA: TGTGCCAGCAGTTACTCGGGGCGGTCCTACAATGAGCAGTTCTTC. It is translated as CASSYSGRSYNEQFF.

The chain joins TRBV5-5 to TRBJ1-1, with 7 bases aligning to TRBD1. There are 14 residues in the CDR3. Trimming took 3 bases from V and 1 from J; bases not matched to a gene: 3. The germline CDR1 and CDR2 sequences are SGHKS and YYEKEE (reference sequence). The CDR3 DNA sequence: TGTGCCAGCAGCTACAGGACAGGGAACACTGAAGCTTTCTTT. Translating it yields CASSYRTGNTEAFF.